Below are 20 T cell receptor beta chains sequenced from a single sample in a study of OX40 agonist ivuxolimab in advanced cancers. Sequencing used immunoSEQ multiplex PCR; TCRdb keeps in-frame clones, though not all of them. Among around 62,000 clones, roughly 88% were seen once, and the ten largest hold over 0.25%. Sample: CD4+ or CD8+ T cells sorted from blood, taken in a trial of the OX40 agonist ivuxolimab. Receptors were obtained from an adult with an advanced solid tumor such as melanoma, head and neck, liver or kidney cancer.

CDR3 protein: CATSRAGAAVGEQYF. The CDR3 DNA reads TGTGCCACCAGCAGAGCGGGGGCTGCGGTGGGCGAGCAGTACTTC. The genes are TRBV15 and TRBJ2-7; D is perhaps TRBD1 or TRBD2 (6 bases each). The germline V and J ends were trimmed by 1 base and 6 bases, with 16 bases remaining between them. CDR1 is LNHNV, CDR2 YYDKDF, per germline (reference sequence). There are 15 residues in the CDR3.

The V and J genes are TRBV10-3 and TRBJ1-1, with D tentatively TRBD1 (6 bases). The germline V and J ends were trimmed by 4 bases and 7 bases, with 16 bases remaining between them. CDR3 size: 14 residues. Germline-derived CDR1 and CDR2 are ENHRY and SYGVKD. CDR3 in DNA: TGTGCCATCAGTGTACAACGGGGGCTAAGTGAAGCTTTCTTT. Protein product: CAISVQRGLSEAFF.

CDR3 loop: CASRSGLATGELFF. Here the CDR3 DNA reads TGTGCCAGCAGGTCGGGACTAGCAACCGGGGAGCTGTTTTTT. The V call is TRBV28, the J call TRBJ2-2; TRBD2 matches 9 bases. CDR3 length: 14 amino acids. V was pared by 6 bases and J by 5 bases, with 4 bases of the junction left unmatched. CDR1 and CDR2 from the germline V gene are MDHEN and SYDVKM.

The chain has TRBV4-1 and TRBJ2-2, with D possibly being TRBD1 (6 bases). The ends were cut back, 1 base at V and 4 bases at J, with 16 bases in the middle. Germline CDR1 and CDR2: MGHRA and YSYEKL. This CDR3 spans 17 amino acids. Here the CDR3 reads CASSQGMGATITGELFF. DNA of the CDR3: TGCGCCAGCAGCCAAGGGATGGGGGCCACGATCACCGGGGAGCTGTTTTTT.

V is TRBV5-1 and J is TRBJ1-2; D is ambiguous. The CDR3 loop spans 13 amino acids. V was trimmed by 0 bases and J by 8 bases, leaving 11 bases between them. Germline V CDR1 and CDR2: SGHRS, YFSETQ. The chain's CDR3 is CASSLEFSRGYTF. The DNA for the CDR3 is TGCGCCAGCAGCTTGGAATTTTCTAGGGGCTACACCTTC.

This clone appeared once. The chain is built from TRBV11-2 and TRBJ2-1; 14 bases line up with TRBD2. Trimming removed 5 bases from V and 8 bases from J; junction bases left unmatched: 8. The germline V gene encodes CDR1 SGHAT and CDR2 FQNNGV. This CDR3 has 16 residues. The CDR3 is CASSVRLAGGPYEQFF. CDR3 coding DNA: TGTGCCAGCAGCGTACGACTAGCGGGAGGGCCCTATGAGCAGTTCTTC.

This chain joins TRBV5-1 and TRBJ2-7; 8 bases match TRBD1. Germline V CDR1 and CDR2: SGHRS, YFSETQ. The CDR3 is 16 amino acids. With 4 bases clipped from V and 3 bases from J, the junction kept 12 bases outside the gene matches. The CDR3 region is CASSRTGIPPNYEQYF. The CDR3 region has the DNA TGCGCCAGCAGCAGGACAGGGATCCCCCCTAACTACGAGCAGTACTTC. Full variable domain (rest looked up from reference TRBV5-1 and TRBJ2-7): KAGVTQTPRYLIKTRGQQVTLSCSPISGHRSVSWYQQTPGQGLQFLFEYFSETQRNKGNFPGRFSGRQFSNSRSEMNVSTLELGDSALYLCASSRTGIPPNYEQYFGPGTRLTVT.

The chain recombines TRBV7-2 with TRBJ2-1; D gene uncertain. The V end lost 3 bases, the J end lost 10 bases, and 10 bases lay between the germline ends. The germline V gene has CDR1 SGHTA and CDR2 FQGNSA. The CDR3 length is 12 residues. The CDR3 here is CASSFTVGEQFF. In DNA form, the CDR3 reads TGTGCCAGCAGCTTCACAGTCGGGGAGCAGTTCTTC.

The table lists this clone with a few counts. The chain recombines TRBV6-5 with TRBJ1-1; 8 positions agree with TRBD1. V lost 4 bases and J lost 4; bases outside the gene matches: 8. The CDR3 loop spans 15 amino acids. The germline V gene encodes CDR1 MNHEY and CDR2 SVGAGI. This chain's CDR3 is CASSSNRGDRTEAFF. CDR3 DNA sequence: TGTGCCAGCAGTTCCAACAGGGGGGATCGCACTGAAGCTTTCTTT.

V is TRBV27 and J is TRBJ2-7; TRBD1 is a possible D gene (6 bases). The CDR3 contains 15 residues. V was trimmed by 6 bases and J by 1 base, leaving 16 bases between them. The V gene's germline CDR1 is MNHEY and CDR2 SMNVEV (reference sequence). This CDR3 reads CASSRQATLSYEQYF. As DNA, the CDR3 is TGTGCCAGCAGCAGACAGGCGACCCTATCCTACGAGCAGTACTTC.

The V gene is TRBV2, the J gene TRBJ2-5; TRBD2 aligns across 12 bases. The germline V gene has CDR1 SNHLY and CDR2 FYNNEI. This CDR3 spans 15 amino acids. V gave up 5 bases and J gave up 5 bases; unmatched junction bases: 6. CDR3 residues: CASSSPSGRGETQYF. Written as DNA, the CDR3 is TGTGCCAGCAGTTCCCCTAGCGGGAGGGGGGAGACCCAGTACTTC. The full variable domain, with the rest looked up from reference TRBV2 and TRBJ2-5, is EPEVTQTPSHQVTQMGQEVILRCVPISNHLYFYWYRQILGQKVEFLVSFYNNEISEKSEIFDDQFSVERPDGSNFTLKIRSTKLEDSAMYFCASSSPSGRGETQYFGPGTRLLVL.

This clone was observed a single time. The rearrangement links TRBV2 to TRBJ1-1, with D hard to call. The V end was cut by 3 bases, the J end by 1 base, with 6 bases between. The CDR3 extends over 13 amino acids. The germline gives CDR1 SNHLY, CDR2 FYNNEI. The CDR3 protein is CASSDRRNTEAFF. In DNA, the CDR3 is TGTGCCAGCAGTGACCGACGGAACACTGAAGCTTTCTTT.

The V gene is TRBV14, the J gene TRBJ2-7; 7 nucleotides match TRBD2. This CDR3 contains 15 residues. Trimming at V came to 4 bases and at J to 0 bases, leaving 6 bases not matched to a gene. Per germline, CDR1 SGHDN and CDR2 FVKESK. CDR3 sequence (DNA): TGTGCCAGCAGCCCACGACTAGCTTACTCCTACGAGCAGTACTTC. Translation gives CASSPRLAYSYEQYF.

The chain joins TRBV7-2 to TRBJ2-2; D is undetermined. The CDR3 spans 13 residues. Trimming took off 2 bases at V and 3 bases at J, with 4 bases between the two ends. The V gene's germline CDR1 is SGHTA and CDR2 FQGNSA. CDR3 nucleotide sequence: TGTGCCAGCAGCTTAATGGACACCGGGGAGCTGTTTTTT. Its translation is CASSLMDTGELFF.

V and J are TRBV2 and TRBJ2-1, with unresolved D. The germline V and J ends were trimmed by 7 bases and 0 bases, with 10 bases remaining between them. The germline CDR1 and CDR2 sequences are SNHLY and FYNNEI. The CDR3 extends over 14 amino acids. As DNA, the CDR3 is TGTGCCAGCATAGCCAAGAGCTCCTACAATGAGCAGTTCTTC. It is translated as CASIAKSSYNEQFF.

This chain uses TRBV6-1 with TRBJ2-6; no clear D gene. The CDR3 contains 15 residues. The ends were cut back, 3 bases at V and 3 bases at J, with 9 bases in the middle. Per the germline V gene, CDR1 is MNHNS and CDR2 is SASEGT. DNA of the CDR3: TGTGCCAGCAGTGACCACCGAAATGGGGCCAACGTCCTGACTTTC. Amino acid sequence: CASSDHRNGANVLTF.

The chain carries TRBV11-2 and TRBJ1-1; possibly TRBD1 for D (6 bases). The germline V gene encodes CDR1 SGHAT and CDR2 FQNNGV. The CDR3 sequence is 14 residues long. V lost 1 base, J lost 10 bases, and 16 bases lay in between. This chain's CDR3 is CASSLGQGYLGAFF. In DNA form, the CDR3 reads TGTGCCAGCAGCTTAGGGCAGGGGTATCTAGGAGCTTTCTTT.

The rearrangement uses TRBV5-1 and TRBJ1-1; D is perhaps TRBD1 (5 bases). The CDR3 is 12 residues long. Germline-derived CDR1 and CDR2 are SGHRS and YFSETQ. The germline V and J ends were trimmed by 4 bases and 4 bases, with 8 bases remaining between them. In DNA form, the CDR3 reads TGCGCCAGCAGCGCGGGGGGCACTGAAGCTTTCTTT. Its protein product is CASSAGGTEAFF. The variable domain in full, completed from reference TRBV5-1 and TRBJ1-1, reads KAGVTQTPRYLIKTRGQQVTLSCSPISGHRSVSWYQQTPGQGLQFLFEYFSETQRNKGNFPGRFSGRQFSNSRSEMNVSTLELGDSALYLCASSAGGTEAFFGQGTRLTVV.

V usage is TRBV7-9 and J usage is TRBJ2-7; unclear D gene. Between the trimmed V and J ends, which lost 4 bases and 1 base, there was a span of 8 bases. Germline CDR1 is SEHNR and CDR2 is FQNEAQ (reference sequence). The CDR3 consists of 13 residues. In nucleotides, the CDR3 is TGTGCCAGCAGCTCCGACGGTTCCTACGAGCAGTACTTC. It is translated as CASSSDGSYEQYF.

This chain joins TRBV7-6 and TRBJ1-1, with D uncertain. Deletions cut 1 base from V and 4 bases from J, with 10 bases between. This CDR3 contains 14 residues. Germline V gene sequence: CDR1 SGHVS, CDR2 FNYEAQ. The CDR3 loop is CASSLEPRGTEAFF. CDR3 nucleotide sequence: TGTGCCAGCAGCTTAGAGCCCCGAGGCACTGAAGCTTTCTTT.